This passage covers 18 T cell receptor beta chains from one sample sequenced in a study of cytomegalovirus exposure and HLA in healthy donors. Profiling relied on immunoSEQ multiplex PCR, and the TCRdb table lists in-frame clones only, not all of them. The data hold over 120,000 clones, with 90% observed a single time. The specimen sequenced was PBMCs. The receptors stem from a woman aged 30 to 39 in good health and CMV-seropositive.

The chain joins TRBV13 to TRBJ2-1, with 12 bases lining up with TRBD1. V trimming: 6 bases; J trimming: 2 bases; junction bases outside the gene matches: 5. In germline, CDR1 is PRHDT, CDR2 FYEKMQ (reference sequence). This CDR3 has 16 residues. CDR3 protein: CASSPWDRGPYNEQFF. For the CDR3, the DNA is TGTGCCAGCAGTCCCTGGGACAGGGGGCCCTACAATGAGCAGTTCTTC.

The genes are TRBV29-1 and TRBJ1-2; 7 bases map to TRBD1. V was pared by 7 bases and J by 4 bases, with 12 bases of the junction left unmatched. The CDR3 contains 14 residues. Germline V gene data show CDR1 as SQVTM and CDR2 as ANQGSEA. The chain's CDR3 is CSATRDSNSYGYTF. The CDR3 nucleotides read TGCAGCGCCACCCGGGACAGCAATTCCTATGGCTACACCTTC.

The chain joins TRBV5-1 to TRBJ2-3; D gene unclear. The CDR3 is 14 amino acids. Germline lookup yields CDR1 SGHRS and CDR2 YFSETQ. V shed 4 bases and J shed 6 bases, with 15 bases lying between them. The CDR3 region has the DNA TGCGCCAGCAGCCCCGACATGGCATACGATACGCAGTATTTT. It codes for CASSPDMAYDTQYF.

This sequence joins TRBV7-2 and TRBJ2-5; 7 nucleotides match TRBD1. The CDR3 is 14 amino acids. Trimming at V came to 5 bases and at J to 5 bases, leaving 8 bases not matched to a gene. Germline loops: CDR1 SGHTA, CDR2 FQGNSA. In DNA, the CDR3 is TGTGCCAGCAGCCTAAACAGGGGAAGGGAGACCCAGTACTTC. This gives the protein CASSLNRGRETQYF. Drawing the rest from reference TRBV7-2 and TRBJ2-5, the complete variable domain is GAGVSQSPSNKVTEKGKDVELRCDPISGHTALYWYRQSLGQGLEFLIYFQGNSAPDKSGLPSDRFSAERTGGSVSTLTIQRTQQEDSAVYLCASSLNRGRETQYFGPGTRLLVL.

The chain carries TRBV15 and TRBJ2-5, with 11 bases aligning to TRBD2. The CDR3 length is 13 residues. The germline V gene encodes CDR1 LNHNV and CDR2 YYDKDF (reference sequence). The chain's CDR3 is CAVASGRIETQYF. The CDR3 DNA sequence: TGTGCAGTGGCTAGCGGGAGGATAGAGACCCAGTACTTC.

The gene calls are TRBV5-4 and TRBJ1-5; D gene uncertain. The CDR3 sequence is 16 residues long. Germline V gene sequence: CDR1 SGHNT, CDR2 YYREEE (reference sequence). The V end lost 0 bases, the J end lost 5 bases, and 15 bases lay between the germline ends. The CDR3 nucleotides are TGTGCCAGCAGCTTGGGGGCTCCGGGAGACGATCAGCCCCAGCATTTT. Its protein product is CASSLGAPGDDQPQHF.

The rearrangement uses TRBV27 and TRBJ2-2; 8 bases match TRBD1. CDR3 length equals 14 residues. After removal of 5 bases from V and 7 bases from J, the junction contained 6 bases not matched to a gene. Germline CDR1 reads MNHEY; CDR2 reads SMNVEV (reference sequence). The CDR3 sequence: CASSPRTGYGELFF. The DNA for the CDR3 is TGTGCCAGCAGTCCCAGGACAGGGTACGGGGAGCTGTTTTTT.

J is TRBJ2-5 and V is TRBV10-2; TRBD1 might be the D (6 bases). The V and J ends lost 1 base and 5 bases respectively, with 11 bases between them. The CDR3 is 14 amino acids. CDR1 is WSHSY and CDR2 is SAAADI in the germline V gene. CDR3 DNA: TGCGCCAGCAGTGAGTTGGGGGCTCGGGAGACCCAGTACTTC. The encoded protein is CASSELGARETQYF.

The chain uses TRBV27 and TRBJ1-5, with 11 positions matching TRBD1. CDR1 and CDR2 from the germline V gene are MNHEY and SMNVEV (reference sequence). V lost 5 bases, J lost 1 base, and 4 bases stayed unmatched. The CDR3 loop spans 16 amino acids. The CDR3 loop is CASSLGTGGSNQPQHF. The CDR3 nucleotides are TGTGCCAGCAGTCTAGGGACAGGGGGGAGCAATCAGCCCCAGCATTTT.

This chain uses TRBV11-2 with TRBJ2-2, with TRBD2 as a possible D gene (6 bases). CDR1 is SGHAT, CDR2 FQNNGV, per germline. The ends were cut back, 3 bases at V and 4 bases at J, with 21 bases in the middle. The CDR3 spans 18 residues. DNA of the CDR3: TGTGCCAGCAGCTTGGACCCTGTGGTAGCGGACTTCACCGGGGAGCTGTTTTTT. This codes for CASSLDPVVADFTGELFF.

This clone occurred once. The rearrangement links TRBV28 to TRBJ2-3; tentatively, D is TRBD2 (6 bases). The V end lost 11 bases, the J end lost 0 bases, and 15 bases lay between the germline ends. Germline V gene data show CDR1 as MDHEN and CDR2 as SYDVKM. This CDR3 has 14 amino acids. CDR3 bases: TGTGCCGCGAGGACGGGAGCGAGCACAGATACGCAGTATTTT. This codes for CAARTGASTDTQYF.

The chain is built from TRBV5-4 and TRBJ2-3; maybe TRBD2 (6 bases). Trimming removed 4 bases at V and 4 bases at J, with 13 bases between. Germline V gene sequence: CDR1 SGHNT, CDR2 YYREEE (reference sequence). The CDR3 consists of 14 residues. CDR3 coding DNA: TGTGCCAGCAGCCTAACGGGACTCGCAGATACGCAGTATTTT. Encoded protein: CASSLTGLADTQYF. Filled out from reference TRBV5-4 and TRBJ2-3, the complete variable domain reads ETGVTQSPTHLIKTRGQQVTLRCSSQSGHNTVSWYQQALGQGPQFIFQYYREEENGRGNFPPRFSGLQFPNYSSELNVNALELDDSALYLCASSLTGLADTQYFGPGTRLTVL.

This clone turned up a few times. The gene calls are TRBV7-6 and TRBJ1-6, with D perhaps TRBD1 (6 bases). Germline V gives CDR1 SGHVS, CDR2 FNYEAQ. The V and J ends lost 6 bases and 10 bases respectively, with 19 bases between them. This CDR3 has 15 amino acids. CDR3 sequence: CASSRDGAQGSPLHF. CDR3 nucleotides: TGTGCCAGCAGTCGCGACGGCGCTCAGGGGTCACCCCTCCACTTT. The variable domain in full, with the rest retrieved from reference TRBV7-6 and TRBJ1-6, is GAGVSQSPRYKVTKRGQDVALRCDPISGHVSLYWYRQALGQGPEFLTYFNYEAQQDKSGLPNDRFSAERPEGSISTLTIQRTEQRDSAMYRCASSRDGAQGSPLHFGNGTRLTVT.

The CDR3 reads CASSDRVGGLGNYGYTF. CDR3 nucleotide sequence: TGCGCCAGCAGTGATCGAGTGGGGGGACTAGGGAACTATGGCTACACCTTC. This chain joins TRBV10-2 and TRBJ1-2; tentatively, D is TRBD1 (5 bases). Germline CDR1 WSHSY, CDR2 SAAADI. CDR3 length equals 17 residues. Between the trimmed V and J ends, which lost 3 bases and 2 bases, there was a span of 19 bases.

J is TRBJ2-3 and V is TRBV29-1; D is perhaps TRBD2 (6 bases). This CDR3 has 13 amino acids. V lost 1 base, J lost 14 bases, and 19 bases lay in between. Germline CDR1 is SQVTM and CDR2 is ANQGSEA. CDR3 protein: CSVEGGAQTHPYF. CDR3 nucleotide sequence: TGCAGCGTTGAAGGCGGGGCACAAACTCATCCGTATTTT.

The V gene is TRBV5-4, the J gene TRBJ1-3, with a tentative D call TRBD1 (5 bases). This CDR3 is 15 amino acids long. Trimming took off 4 bases at V and 0 bases at J, with 11 bases between the two ends. Germline-derived CDR1 and CDR2 are SGHNT and YYREEE (reference sequence). The chain's CDR3 is CASSRDFSSGNTIYF. The CDR3 coding sequence is TGTGCCAGCAGCCGGGACTTCAGCTCTGGAAACACCATATATTTT.

The V and J genes are TRBV15 and TRBJ2-7; 10 bases line up with TRBD1. J was trimmed by 2 bases and V by 0 bases; bases with no gene match: 7. Germline values: CDR1 LNHNV, CDR2 YYDKDF (reference sequence). The length of the CDR3 is 17 residues. The CDR3 reads CATSRDRGQGRAYEQYF. The DNA for the CDR3 is TGTGCCACCAGCAGAGATAGGGGACAGGGGAGAGCCTACGAGCAGTACTTC.

The gene calls are TRBV6-1 and TRBJ1-5, with D perhaps TRBD1 (5 bases). The CDR3 totals 12 residues. The germline V gene encodes CDR1 MNHNS and CDR2 SASEGT. Between the trimmed V and J ends, which lost 7 bases and 7 bases, there was a span of 11 bases. The CDR3 region has the DNA TGTGCCAGCACCCAGGGTGGACAGCCCCAGCATTTT. Encoded protein: CASTQGGQPQHF.